This record concerns one TCR beta chain sequence. Researchers ran the PCR with 60 Vbeta and 13 Jbeta primers. Sequencing was performed with immunoSEQ multiplex PCR; in TCRdb, only in-frame clones are kept and a portion is missing. The sample includes roughly 77,000 clones, over 60% seen only once; the top ten take 4% to 5%. This specimen comes from a study of cytomegalovirus exposure and HLA in healthy donors. The wider study: Ancestry clustering placed more than 65% of over 300 genotyped donors in the Caucasian-associated cluster.

V lost 0 bases and J 0 bases, leaving 8 bases between the germline ends. This CDR3 has 15 amino acids. Germline V lookup: CDR1 SGDLS, CDR2 YYNGEE. Source material: PBMCs. The receptor was isolated from a man aged 40-49 years in good health and CMV-seronegative. The chain carries TRBV9 and TRBJ2-3; tentatively, D is TRBD2 (6 bases). The CDR3 DNA reads TGTGCCAGCAGCGTAGTCAGCGGGAGCACAGATACGCAGTATTTT. This encodes CASSVVSGSTDTQYF.